This TCR beta chain was documented in a study of CD8 T cells in ankylosing spondylitis. Study-level points and caveats: What appeared characteristic of ankylosing spondylitis blood was a TCR beta motif of eight highly homologous variants.

Notes on this clonotype: Its antigen is unknown.

With 4 bases removed from V and 5 bases from J, the gap between germline ends came to 11 bases. Germline CDR1 SEHNR, CDR2 FQNEAQ (reference sequence). The CDR3 contains 13 residues. A quantitative 5'-RACE method, one with molecular barcodes, was used to make TCR beta libraries. TCRdb redid the calling of the 5' RACE reads with MiXCR, one entry per CDR3 protein. The data contain a few hundred thousand distinct CDR3 sequences, roughly 13% of them singletons. The sequence was collected from a male donor with ankylosing spondylitis. The V and J genes are TRBV7-9 and TRBJ2-5; D might be TRBD1 (5 bases). Sequencing was carried out using blood, either unsorted or a sorted T cell fraction (not recorded which). CDR3 sequence: CASSYLPGETQYF. CDR3 coding DNA: TGTGCCAGCAGCTACCTACCAGGGGAGACCCAGTACTTC.